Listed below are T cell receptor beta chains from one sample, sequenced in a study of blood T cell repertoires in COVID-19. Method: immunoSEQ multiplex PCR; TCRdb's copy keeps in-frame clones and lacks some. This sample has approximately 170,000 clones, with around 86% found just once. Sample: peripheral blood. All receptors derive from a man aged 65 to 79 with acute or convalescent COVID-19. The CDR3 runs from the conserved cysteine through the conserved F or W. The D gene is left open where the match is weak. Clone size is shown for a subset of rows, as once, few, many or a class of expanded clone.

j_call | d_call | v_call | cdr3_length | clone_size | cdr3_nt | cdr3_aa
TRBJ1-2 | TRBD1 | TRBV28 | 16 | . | TGTGCCAGCAGTTTATTTACCGGGACAGGGGACTATGGCTACACCTTC | CASSLFTGTGDYGYTF
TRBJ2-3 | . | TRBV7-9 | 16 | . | TGTGCCAGCAGCTTAGGGCAGGGCCGGGGCACAGATACGCAGTATTTT | CASSLGQGRGTDTQYF
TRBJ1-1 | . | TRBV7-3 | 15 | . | TGTGCCAGCAGCTTATTGGGGGGGCTTAACACTGAAGCTTTCTTT | CASSLLGGLNTEAFF
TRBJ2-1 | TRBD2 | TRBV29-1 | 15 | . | TGCAGCGTTGAAGAGGCGGGAGGGCCCTACAATGAGCAGTTCTTC | CSVEEAGGPYNEQFF
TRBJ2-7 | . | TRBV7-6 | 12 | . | TGTGCCAGCAGCTTTGTTGAGGGCGAGCAGTACTTC | CASSFVEGEQYF
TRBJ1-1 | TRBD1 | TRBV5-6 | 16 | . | TGTGCCAGCAGCCCACCGACAGGGTATTTGAACACTGAAGCTTTCTTT | CASSPPTGYLNTEAFF
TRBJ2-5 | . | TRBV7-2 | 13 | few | TGTGCCAGCAGCCGGCAGGGGAGAGAGACCCAGTACTTC | CASSRQGRETQYF
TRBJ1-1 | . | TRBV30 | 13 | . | TGTGCCTGGTCGAACCGGGGGGGGGCATCGGCTTTCTTT | CAWSNRGGASAFF
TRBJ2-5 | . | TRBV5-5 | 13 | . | TGTGCCAGCAGCTTGGAGAGCCAAGAGACCCAGTACTTC | CASSLESQETQYF
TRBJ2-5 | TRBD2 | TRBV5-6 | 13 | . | TGTGCCAGCAGCACGGGACTAGCGGGTCGTCCGTACTTC | CASSTGLAGRPYF
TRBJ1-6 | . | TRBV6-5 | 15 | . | TGTGCCAGCAGTTCGGACAGTCCTATCAATTCACCCCTCCACTTT | CASSSDSPINSPLHF